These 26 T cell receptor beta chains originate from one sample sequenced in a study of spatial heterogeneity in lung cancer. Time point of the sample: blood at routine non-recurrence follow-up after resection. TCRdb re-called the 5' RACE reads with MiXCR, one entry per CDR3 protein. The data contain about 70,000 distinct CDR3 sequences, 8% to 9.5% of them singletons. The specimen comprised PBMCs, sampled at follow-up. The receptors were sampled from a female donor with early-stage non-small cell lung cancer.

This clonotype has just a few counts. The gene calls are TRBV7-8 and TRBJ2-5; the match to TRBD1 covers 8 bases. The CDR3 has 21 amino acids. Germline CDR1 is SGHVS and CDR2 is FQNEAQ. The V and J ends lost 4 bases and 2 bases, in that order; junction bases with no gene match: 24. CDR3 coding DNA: TGTGCCAGCAGCTCACCCGATGGCCGTACGGCGGAGGACAGGGTTCAAGAGACCCAGTACTTC. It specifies CASSSPDGRTAEDRVQETQYF.

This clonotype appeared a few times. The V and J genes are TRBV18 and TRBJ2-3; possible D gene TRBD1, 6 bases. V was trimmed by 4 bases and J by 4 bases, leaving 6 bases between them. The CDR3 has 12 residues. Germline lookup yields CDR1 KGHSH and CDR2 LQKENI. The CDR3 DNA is TGTGCCAGCTCACAGGGGGCAGATACGCAGTATTTT. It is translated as CASSQGADTQYF.

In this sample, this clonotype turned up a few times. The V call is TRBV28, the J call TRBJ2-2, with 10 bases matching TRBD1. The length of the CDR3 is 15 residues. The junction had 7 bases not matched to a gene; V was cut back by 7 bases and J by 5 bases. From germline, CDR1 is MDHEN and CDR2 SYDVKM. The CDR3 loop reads CASIRGTGATGELFF. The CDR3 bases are TGTGCCAGCATTAGGGGGACAGGGGCTACCGGGGAGCTGTTTTTT.

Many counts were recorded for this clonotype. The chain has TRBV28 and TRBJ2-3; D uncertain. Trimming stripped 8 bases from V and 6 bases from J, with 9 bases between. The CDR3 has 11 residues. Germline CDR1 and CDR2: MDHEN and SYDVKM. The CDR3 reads CASARPDTQYF. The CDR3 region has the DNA TGTGCCAGCGCTAGACCGGATACGCAGTATTTT.

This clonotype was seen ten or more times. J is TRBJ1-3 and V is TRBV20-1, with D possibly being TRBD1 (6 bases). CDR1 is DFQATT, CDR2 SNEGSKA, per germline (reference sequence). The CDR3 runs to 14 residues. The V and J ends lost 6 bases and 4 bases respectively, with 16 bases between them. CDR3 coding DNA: TGCAGTGCGATCTTGACAGGCAGGGGAAACACCATATATTTT. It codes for CSAILTGRGNTIYF.

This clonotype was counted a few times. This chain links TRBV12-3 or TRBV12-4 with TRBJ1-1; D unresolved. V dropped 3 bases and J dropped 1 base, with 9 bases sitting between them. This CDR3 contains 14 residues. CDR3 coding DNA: TGTGCCAGCAGTTTCGAGAGATCGAACACTGAAGCTTTCTTT. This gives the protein CASSFERSNTEAFF.

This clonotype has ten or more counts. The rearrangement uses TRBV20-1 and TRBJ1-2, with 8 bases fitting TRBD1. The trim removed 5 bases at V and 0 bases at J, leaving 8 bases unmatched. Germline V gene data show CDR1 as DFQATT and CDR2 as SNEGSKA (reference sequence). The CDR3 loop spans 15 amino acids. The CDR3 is CSAVRQGNSNYGYTF. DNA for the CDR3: TGCAGTGCTGTCCGACAGGGGAATTCTAACTATGGCTACACCTTC.

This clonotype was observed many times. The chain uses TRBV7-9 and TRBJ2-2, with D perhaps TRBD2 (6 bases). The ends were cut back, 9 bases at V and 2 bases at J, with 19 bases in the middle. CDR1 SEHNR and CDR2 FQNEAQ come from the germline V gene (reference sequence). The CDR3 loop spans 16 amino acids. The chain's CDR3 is CASPINLAYNTGELFF. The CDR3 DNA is TGTGCCAGTCCCATAAACCTAGCGTACAACACCGGGGAGCTGTTTTTT.

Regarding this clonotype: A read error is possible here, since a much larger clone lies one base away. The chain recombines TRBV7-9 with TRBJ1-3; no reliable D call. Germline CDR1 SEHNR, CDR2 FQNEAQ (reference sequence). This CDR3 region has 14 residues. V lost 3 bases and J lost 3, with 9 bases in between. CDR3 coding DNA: TGTGCCAGCAGCTTCGGCCAGATTGGAAACACCATATATTTT. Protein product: CASSFGQIGNTIYF.

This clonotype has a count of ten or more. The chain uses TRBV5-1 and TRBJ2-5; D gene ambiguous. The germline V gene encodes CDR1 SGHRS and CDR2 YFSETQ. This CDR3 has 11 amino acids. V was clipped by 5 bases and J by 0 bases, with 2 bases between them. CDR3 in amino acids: CASSYQETQYF. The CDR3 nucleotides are TGCGCCAGCAGTTACCAAGAGACCCAGTACTTC. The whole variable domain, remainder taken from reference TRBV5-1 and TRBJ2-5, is KAGVTQTPRYLIKTRGQQVTLSCSPISGHRSVSWYQQTPGQGLQFLFEYFSETQRNKGNFPGRFSGRQFSNSRSEMNVSTLELGDSALYLCASSYQETQYFGPGTRLLVL.

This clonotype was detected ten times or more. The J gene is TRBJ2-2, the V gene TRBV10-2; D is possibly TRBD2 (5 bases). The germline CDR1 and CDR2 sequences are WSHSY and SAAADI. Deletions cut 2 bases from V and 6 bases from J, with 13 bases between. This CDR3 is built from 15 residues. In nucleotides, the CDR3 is TGCGCCAGCAGTGAGACTAGTATAAGAGCCGGGGAGCTGTTTTTT. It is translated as CASSETSIRAGELFF.

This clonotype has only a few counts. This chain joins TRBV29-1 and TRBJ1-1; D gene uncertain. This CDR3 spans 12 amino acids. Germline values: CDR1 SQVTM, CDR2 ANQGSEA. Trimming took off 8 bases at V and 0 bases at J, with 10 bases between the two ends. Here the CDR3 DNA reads TGCAGCCTTTCCCGTATGAACACTGAAGCTTTCTTT. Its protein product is CSLSRMNTEAFF.

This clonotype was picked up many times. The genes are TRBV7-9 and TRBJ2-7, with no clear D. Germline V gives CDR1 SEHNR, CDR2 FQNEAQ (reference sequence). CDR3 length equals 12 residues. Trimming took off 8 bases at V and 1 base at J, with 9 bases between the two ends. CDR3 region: CASVDGSYEQYF. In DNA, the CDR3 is TGTGCCAGCGTGGACGGATCCTACGAGCAGTACTTC.

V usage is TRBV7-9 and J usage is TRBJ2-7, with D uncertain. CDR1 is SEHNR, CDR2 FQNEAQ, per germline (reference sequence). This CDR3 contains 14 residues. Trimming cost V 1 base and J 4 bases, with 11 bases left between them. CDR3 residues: CASSLDLYWYEQYF. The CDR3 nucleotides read TGTGCCAGCAGCTTAGACCTTTATTGGTACGAGCAGTACTTC.

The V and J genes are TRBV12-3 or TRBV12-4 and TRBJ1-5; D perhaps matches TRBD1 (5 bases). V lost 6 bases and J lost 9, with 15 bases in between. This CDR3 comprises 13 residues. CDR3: CASRQGGNTPQHF. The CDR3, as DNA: TGTGCCAGCAGGCAGGGAGGGAACACGCCCCAGCATTTT.

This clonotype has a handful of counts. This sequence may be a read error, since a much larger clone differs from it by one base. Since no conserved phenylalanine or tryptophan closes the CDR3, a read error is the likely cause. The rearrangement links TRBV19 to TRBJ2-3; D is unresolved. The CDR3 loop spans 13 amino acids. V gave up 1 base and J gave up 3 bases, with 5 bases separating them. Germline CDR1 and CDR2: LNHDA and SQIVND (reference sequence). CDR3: CASSIVETDTQYL. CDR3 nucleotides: TGTGCCAGTAGTATAGTGGAGACAGATACGCAGTATCTT.

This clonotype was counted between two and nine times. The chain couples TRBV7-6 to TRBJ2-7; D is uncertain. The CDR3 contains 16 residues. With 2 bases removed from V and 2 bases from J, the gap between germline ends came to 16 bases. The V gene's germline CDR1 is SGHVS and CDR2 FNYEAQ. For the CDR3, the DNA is TGTGCCAGCAGCTTAACGTCGGGCGAACCGACCTACGAGCAGTACTTC. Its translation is CASSLTSGEPTYEQYF.

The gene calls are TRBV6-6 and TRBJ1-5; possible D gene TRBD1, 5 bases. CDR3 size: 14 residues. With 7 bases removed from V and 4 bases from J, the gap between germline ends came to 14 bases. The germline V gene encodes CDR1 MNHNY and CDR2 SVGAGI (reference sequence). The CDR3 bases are TGTGCCAGCACCCACTCAGGGTTGAATCAGCCCCAGCATTTT. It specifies CASTHSGLNQPQHF.

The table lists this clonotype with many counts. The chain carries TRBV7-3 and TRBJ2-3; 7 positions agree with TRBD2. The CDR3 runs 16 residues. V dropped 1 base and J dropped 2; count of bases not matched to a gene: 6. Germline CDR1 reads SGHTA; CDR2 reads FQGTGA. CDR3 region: CASSLNAGAATDTQYF. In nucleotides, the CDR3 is TGTGCCAGCAGCTTAAATGCGGGAGCGGCCACAGATACGCAGTATTTT.

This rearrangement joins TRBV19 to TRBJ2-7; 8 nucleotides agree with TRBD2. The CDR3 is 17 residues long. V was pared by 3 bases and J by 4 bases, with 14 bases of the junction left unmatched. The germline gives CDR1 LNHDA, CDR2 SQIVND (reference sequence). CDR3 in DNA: TGTGCCAGTAGTATCGCCCCGGTTAGCGGGACCATATACGAGCAGTACTTC. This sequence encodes CASSIAPVSGTIYEQYF.

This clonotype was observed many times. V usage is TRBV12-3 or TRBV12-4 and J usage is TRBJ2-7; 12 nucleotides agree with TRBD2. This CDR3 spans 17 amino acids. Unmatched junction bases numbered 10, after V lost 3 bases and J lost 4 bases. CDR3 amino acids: CASSFGTYGLAGYEQYF. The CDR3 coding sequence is TGTGCCAGCAGTTTTGGTACCTACGGACTAGCGGGATACGAGCAGTACTTC.

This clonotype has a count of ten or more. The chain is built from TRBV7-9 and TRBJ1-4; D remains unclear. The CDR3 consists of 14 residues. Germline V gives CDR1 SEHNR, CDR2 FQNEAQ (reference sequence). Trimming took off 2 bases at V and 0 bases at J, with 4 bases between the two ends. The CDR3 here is CASSLRATNEKLFF. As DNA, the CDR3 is TGTGCCAGCAGCTTACGGGCAACTAATGAAAAACTGTTTTTT.

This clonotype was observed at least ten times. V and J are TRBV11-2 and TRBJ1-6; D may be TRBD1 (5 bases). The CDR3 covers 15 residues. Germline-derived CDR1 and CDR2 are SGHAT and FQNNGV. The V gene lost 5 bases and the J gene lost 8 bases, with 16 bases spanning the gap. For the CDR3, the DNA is TGTGCCAGCAGCCCAGGGTTCGGCCGGGATTCACCCCTCCACTTT. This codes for CASSPGFGRDSPLHF.

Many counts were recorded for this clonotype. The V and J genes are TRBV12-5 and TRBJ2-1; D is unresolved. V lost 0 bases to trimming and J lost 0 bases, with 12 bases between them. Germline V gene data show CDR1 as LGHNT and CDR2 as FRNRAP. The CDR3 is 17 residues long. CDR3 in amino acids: CASGLVRGVSSYNEQFF. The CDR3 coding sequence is TGTGCTAGTGGTTTGGTAAGAGGTGTGTCCTCCTACAATGAGCAGTTCTTC. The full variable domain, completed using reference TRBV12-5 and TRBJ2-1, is DARVTQTPRHKVTEMGQEVTMRCQPILGHNTVFWYRQTMMQGLELLAYFRNRAPLDDSGMPKDRFSAEMPDATLATLKIQPSEPRDSAVYFCASGLVRGVSSYNEQFFGPGTRLTVL.

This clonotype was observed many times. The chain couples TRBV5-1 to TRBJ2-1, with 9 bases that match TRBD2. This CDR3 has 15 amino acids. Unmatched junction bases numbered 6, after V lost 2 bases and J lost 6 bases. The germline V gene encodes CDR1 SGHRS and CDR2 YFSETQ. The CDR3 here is CASSFLAGDSNEQFF. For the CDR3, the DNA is TGCGCCAGCAGCTTTTTAGCGGGAGATAGCAATGAGCAGTTCTTC.

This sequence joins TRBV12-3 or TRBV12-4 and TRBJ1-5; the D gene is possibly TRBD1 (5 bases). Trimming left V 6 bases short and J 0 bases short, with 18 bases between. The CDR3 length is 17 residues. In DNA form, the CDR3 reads TGTGCCAGCAGCCTAGGTGGCTGGGGGTATAGCAATCAGCCCCAGCATTTT. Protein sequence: CASSLGGWGYSNQPQHF.